Listed here are 21 T cell receptor beta chains from one sample, sequenced in a study of blood T cell repertoires in COVID-19. Sequenced by immunoSEQ multiplex PCR; TCRdb stores in-frame clones only, minus some. The sample has fewer than 120,000 clones, around 74% seen once. The sequenced sample consisted of peripheral blood. These receptors originate from a woman aged 55-69 years with acute or convalescent COVID-19.

The CDR3 DNA reads as TGTGCCAGCAGTCCGGACGACAGGGGTGAGGGCTACACCTTC. This sequence encodes CASSPDDRGEGYTF. The rearrangement uses TRBV28 and TRBJ1-2; 8 bases match TRBD1. V dropped 5 bases and J dropped 8; count of bases not matched to a gene: 10. CDR3 size: 14 residues. Per the germline V gene, CDR1 is MDHEN and CDR2 is SYDVKM.

The chain couples TRBV5-1 to TRBJ2-5; TRBD2 matches 8 bases. Germline CDR1 SGHRS, CDR2 YFSETQ. The CDR3 has 15 amino acids. With V trimmed by 7 bases and J by 3 bases, 11 bases remained unmatched. As DNA, the CDR3 is TGCGCCAGCCACGAACGGGGGGGACGGGAAGAGACCCAGTACTTC. Residues: CASHERGGREETQYF. Full variable domain (missing parts from reference TRBV5-1 and TRBJ2-5): KAGVTQTPRYLIKTRGQQVTLSCSPISGHRSVSWYQQTPGQGLQFLFEYFSETQRNKGNFPGRFSGRQFSNSRSEMNVSTLELGDSALYLCASHERGGREETQYFGPGTRLLVL.

The genes are TRBV12-5 and TRBJ2-5, with TRBD1 as a possible D gene (6 bases). V lost 0 bases to trimming and J lost 3 bases, with 17 bases between them. Per germline, CDR1 LGHNT and CDR2 FRNRAP. The CDR3 contains 17 residues. Here the CDR3 reads CASGLVPGRGLEETQYF. Written as DNA, the CDR3 is TGTGCTAGTGGTTTGGTACCGGGCAGGGGTTTGGAAGAGACCCAGTACTTC.

This clone was counted a single time. The gene calls are TRBV7-8 and TRBJ2-5, with D possibly TRBD1 on 5 matching bases. V was clipped by 3 bases and J by 4 bases, with 15 bases between them. Germline V CDR1 and CDR2: SGHVS, FQNEAQ. There are 15 residues in the CDR3. This chain's CDR3 is CASSLTERWGETQYF. DNA of the CDR3: TGTGCCAGCAGCTTGACAGAAAGGTGGGGAGAGACCCAGTACTTC.

This clone was detected many times. This chain connects TRBV5-8 to TRBJ2-3, with TRBD1 matching 7 bases. The germline CDR1 and CDR2 sequences are SGHTS and YDEGEE. With 7 bases clipped from V and 3 bases from J, the junction kept 5 bases outside the gene matches. This CDR3 has 13 residues. CDR3 nucleotides: TGTGCCAGCCAGGGACAGCGAACAGATACGCAGTATTTT. It yields the protein CASQGQRTDTQYF.

The chain has TRBV27 and TRBJ1-5; the D gene is possibly TRBD1 (5 bases). CDR3 length: 14 amino acids. The germline CDR1 and CDR2 sequences are MNHEY and SMNVEV (reference sequence). V lost 7 bases and J 5 bases, leaving 15 bases between the germline ends. In DNA form, the CDR3 reads TGTGCCAGCAATAGAGAGTTCAGGGATCAGCCCCAGCATTTT. Translated, it gives CASNREFRDQPQHF.

The genes are TRBV30 and TRBJ2-3; 13 nucleotides agree with TRBD2. Germline CDR1 reads GTSNPN; CDR2 reads SVGIG (reference sequence). Trimming removed 2 bases from V and 6 bases from J; junction bases left unmatched: 2. This CDR3 region has 14 residues. CDR3: CAWSRLAGGDTQYF. The CDR3 nucleotides read TGTGCCTGGAGTCGACTAGCGGGGGGTGATACGCAGTATTTT.

This rearrangement joins TRBV5-4 to TRBJ1-6, with TRBD1 as a possible D gene (5 bases). In germline, CDR1 is SGHNT, CDR2 YYREEE (reference sequence). CDR3 length: 16 residues. Trimming cost V 2 bases and J 5 bases, with 14 bases left between them. The CDR3 bases are TGTGCCAGCAGCTTTAGAAGGGGAGGGGATAATTCACCCCTCCACTTT. Its translation is CASSFRRGGDNSPLHF.

The chain uses TRBV20-1 and TRBJ1-1; perhaps TRBD1 as D (6 bases). CDR3 length: 11 amino acids. Per the germline V gene, CDR1 is DFQATT and CDR2 is SNEGSKA (reference sequence). The CDR3: CGQGIDTEAFF. The CDR3, as DNA: TGCGGTCAGGGGATCGACACTGAAGCTTTCTTT.

This sequence joins TRBV10-2 and TRBJ1-1, with 9 bases that match TRBD1. With V trimmed by 6 bases and J by 4 bases, 0 bases remained unmatched. The CDR3 spans 12 residues. Germline loops: CDR1 WSHSY, CDR2 SAAADI. In DNA form, the CDR3 reads TGCGCCAGCAGACAGGGGGCCACTGAAGCTTTCTTT. It encodes CASRQGATEAFF.

This clone was seen just once. The rearrangement joins TRBV19 to TRBJ1-2; 7 positions agree with TRBD1. In germline, CDR1 is LNHDA, CDR2 SQIVND (reference sequence). J was trimmed by 0 bases and V by 5 bases; bases with no gene match: 3. The CDR3 is 14 amino acids. This CDR3 is CASSPGQTNYGYTF. In DNA, the CDR3 is TGTGCCAGTAGTCCGGGACAGACTAACTATGGCTACACCTTC. The full variable domain, its missing parts supplied by reference TRBV19 and TRBJ1-2, is DGGITQSPKYLFRKEGQNVTLSCEQNLNHDAMYWYRQDPGQGLRLIYYSQIVNDFQKGDIAEGYSVSREKKESFPLTVTSAQKNPTAFYLCASSPGQTNYGYTFGSGTRLTVV.

The chain links TRBV12-3 or TRBV12-4 to TRBJ1-4; D gene unclear. CDR3 length: 11 amino acids. V lost 4 bases and J lost 8, with 5 bases in between. The CDR3, as DNA: TGTGCCAGCAGTTCCAGGGAAAAACTGTTTTTT. Protein: CASSSREKLFF.

CDR3 loop: CASSLGYGTSGTGELFF. CDR3 coding DNA: TGCGCCAGCAGCTTGGGATATGGGACTAGCGGTACCGGGGAGCTGTTTTTT. V is TRBV5-1 and J is TRBJ2-2, with TRBD2 identical over 11 bases. J gave up 5 bases and V 0 bases, and 6 bases lay outside the gene matches. CDR1 and CDR2 from the germline V gene are SGHRS and YFSETQ. The CDR3 is 17 amino acids. Full variable domain (missing parts from reference TRBV5-1 and TRBJ2-2): KAGVTQTPRYLIKTRGQQVTLSCSPISGHRSVSWYQQTPGQGLQFLFEYFSETQRNKGNFPGRFSGRQFSNSRSEMNVSTLELGDSALYLCASSLGYGTSGTGELFFGEGSRLTVL.

In its sample, this clone was seen a few times. This chain links TRBV5-6 with TRBJ1-1; 7 bases are shared with TRBD1. The CDR3 is 15 residues long. The J segment lost 0 bases and the V segment lost 5 bases, leaving 7 bases of the junction unmatched. The germline CDR1 and CDR2 sequences are SGHDT and YYEEEE. DNA for the CDR3: TGTGCCAGCAGGTCGACAGGGCGGGTGAACACTGAAGCTTTCTTT. This translates into CASRSTGRVNTEAFF.

The rearrangement links TRBV11-2 to TRBJ1-2; 9 nucleotides agree with TRBD1. Trimming removed 1 base from V and 5 bases from J; junction bases left unmatched: 5. CDR1 is SGHAT, CDR2 FQNNGV, per germline. There are 15 residues in the CDR3. CDR3 DNA sequence: TGTGCCAGCAGCTTAGTCGTCGGGACAGGGTATGGCTACACCTTC. This encodes CASSLVVGTGYGYTF. Full variable domain (remainder filled in from reference TRBV11-2 and TRBJ1-2): EAGVAQSPRYKIIEKRQSVAFWCNPISGHATLYWYQQILGQGPKLLIQFQNNGVVDDSQLPKDRFSAERLKGVDSTLKIQPAKLEDSAVYLCASSLVVGTGYGYTFGSGTRLTVV.

The rearrangement links TRBV7-2 to TRBJ2-7, with TRBD2 matching over 11 bases. The CDR3 length is 15 residues. V dropped 5 bases and J dropped 4; count of bases not matched to a gene: 7. Germline loops: CDR1 SGHTA, CDR2 FQGNSA. The CDR3 region has the DNA TGTGCCAGCAGCCCCGTAGCGGGGGGGCTGTACGAGCAGTACTTC. This translates into CASSPVAGGLYEQYF.

A word on this clone: The sample holds other DNA sequences that translate to the same CDR3. This chain links TRBV5-1 with TRBJ2-2; 7 bases are a match to TRBD1. The CDR3 sequence is 15 residues long. The trim removed 2 bases at V and 3 bases at J, leaving 4 bases unmatched. CDR1 and CDR2 from the germline V gene are SGHRS and YFSETQ. The CDR3 spells CASSLQGSDTGELFF. The CDR3 DNA sequence: TGCGCCAGCAGCTTACAGGGGTCGGACACCGGGGAGCTGTTTTTT.

This clone showed up just once. The rearrangement joins TRBV18 to TRBJ1-4; 9 bases agree with TRBD1. The CDR3 covers 15 residues. The V segment lost 0 bases and the J segment 6 bases; nucleotides outside the gene matches: 2. Looked up from germline, CDR1 is KGHSH and CDR2 is LQKENI. The CDR3 loop reads CASSPPDRGDEKLFF. The DNA for the CDR3 is TGTGCCAGCTCACCACCGGACAGGGGAGATGAAAAACTGTTTTTT. The variable domain in full, completed from reference TRBV18 and TRBJ1-4, reads NAGVMQNPRHLVRRRGQEARLRCSPMKGHSHVYWYRQLPEEGLKFMVYLQKENIIDESGMPKERFSAEFPKEGPSILRIQQVVRGDSAAYFCASSPPDRGDEKLFFGSGTQLSVL.

In this sample, this clone turned up a few times. This rearrangement joins TRBV21-1 to TRBJ1-1. TRBV21-1 is flagged as a pseudogene. The CDR3 extends over 15 amino acids. CDR3 in amino acids: CASSGGGRRHTEAFF. Written as DNA, the CDR3 is TGTGCCAGCAGTGGGGGGGGCAGGAGACACACTGAAGCTTTCTTT.

V is TRBV28 and J is TRBJ1-5; 8 bases match TRBD1. The CDR3 length is 16 residues. Germline assignment: CDR1 MDHEN and CDR2 SYDVKM. J gave up 4 bases and V 3 bases, and 8 bases lay outside the gene matches. This CDR3 reads CASSLPLRGPNQPQHF. CDR3 sequence (DNA): TGTGCCAGCAGTTTGCCCCTCAGGGGGCCAAATCAGCCCCAGCATTTT.

The CDR3 sequence: CASSFRMLAKNIQYF. Here the CDR3 DNA reads TGTGCCAGCAGCTTCCGTATGTTGGCCAAAAACATTCAGTACTTC. This sequence joins TRBV28 and TRBJ2-4; D unclear. V was clipped by 6 bases and J by 1 base, with 13 bases between them. This CDR3 has 15 amino acids. Germline V gene data show CDR1 as MDHEN and CDR2 as SYDVKM.